The sequence of this TCR beta chain was determined in a study of cytomegalovirus exposure and HLA in healthy donors. Notes on the study in general: The classifier reportedly diagnosed cytomegalovirus status with high sensitivity and specificity.

Germline V gene lookup returns CDR1 LNHDA and CDR2 SQIVND (reference sequence). V lost 3 bases to trimming and J lost 2 bases; unmatched junction nucleotides: 10. This CDR3 region has 17 residues. With 60 Vbeta and 13 Jbeta primers, the PCR was carried out. Sequenced by immunoSEQ multiplex PCR; TCRdb stores in-frame clones only, minus some. The data contain about 190,000 clones, roughly 73% of them seen just once; the ten biggest clones take up approximately 2%. Notes on this clone: As yet, its antigen is unknown.

The chain combines TRBV19 with TRBJ2-5; 9 bases match TRBD2. This TCR came from a woman younger than 45 in good health and CMV-seronegative. The sample was PBMCs. DNA for the CDR3: TGTGCCAGTAGTATTCCCCGATTAGCGGGGGAACAAGAGACCCAGTACTTC. It yields the protein CASSIPRLAGEQETQYF.